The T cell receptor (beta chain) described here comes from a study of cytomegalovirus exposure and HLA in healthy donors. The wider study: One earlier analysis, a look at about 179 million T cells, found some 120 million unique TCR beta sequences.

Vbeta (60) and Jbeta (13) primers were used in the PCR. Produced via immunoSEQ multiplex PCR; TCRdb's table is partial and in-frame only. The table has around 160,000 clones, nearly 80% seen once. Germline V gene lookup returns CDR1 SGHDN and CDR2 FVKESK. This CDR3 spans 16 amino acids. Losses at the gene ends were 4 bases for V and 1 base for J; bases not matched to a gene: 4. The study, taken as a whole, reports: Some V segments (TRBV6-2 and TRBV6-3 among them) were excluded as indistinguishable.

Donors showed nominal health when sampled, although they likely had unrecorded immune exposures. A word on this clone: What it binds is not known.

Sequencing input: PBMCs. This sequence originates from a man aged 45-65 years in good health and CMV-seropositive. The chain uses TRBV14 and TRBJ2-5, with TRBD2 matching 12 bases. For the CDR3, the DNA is TGTGCCAGCAGCCTCCTACTAGCGGGGGGCCAAGAGACCCAGTACTTC. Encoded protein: CASSLLLAGGQETQYF.